This TCR beta chain comes out of a study of T cell responses to AZD1222 COVID-19 vaccine. As for this clone: The antigen remains undetermined.

Notes on the study in general: Two AZD1222 doses significantly raised spike-specific TCR breadth and depth over controls. Among spike-specific TCRs, nearly half reportedly target unmutated variant regions.

TCRdb's table, derived via immunoSEQ multiplex PCR, lists solely in-frame clones and lacks some. The sample holds some 120,000 clones, roughly 90% seen once. This CDR3 has 16 amino acids. Deletions cut 7 bases from V and 4 bases from J, with 22 bases between. Germline CDR1 and CDR2: SGHTA and FQGNSA. The chain links TRBV7-2 to TRBJ1-2; possible D gene TRBD1, 5 bases. The clonotype was recovered from an adult in good health. The sequences come from peripheral blood, collected on day 0 of AZD1222 vaccination. The CDR3 DNA reads TGTGCCAGCAAACCCGGACCTGGGACCGGGGGCTATGGCTACACCTTC. Protein: CASKPGPGTGGYGYTF.